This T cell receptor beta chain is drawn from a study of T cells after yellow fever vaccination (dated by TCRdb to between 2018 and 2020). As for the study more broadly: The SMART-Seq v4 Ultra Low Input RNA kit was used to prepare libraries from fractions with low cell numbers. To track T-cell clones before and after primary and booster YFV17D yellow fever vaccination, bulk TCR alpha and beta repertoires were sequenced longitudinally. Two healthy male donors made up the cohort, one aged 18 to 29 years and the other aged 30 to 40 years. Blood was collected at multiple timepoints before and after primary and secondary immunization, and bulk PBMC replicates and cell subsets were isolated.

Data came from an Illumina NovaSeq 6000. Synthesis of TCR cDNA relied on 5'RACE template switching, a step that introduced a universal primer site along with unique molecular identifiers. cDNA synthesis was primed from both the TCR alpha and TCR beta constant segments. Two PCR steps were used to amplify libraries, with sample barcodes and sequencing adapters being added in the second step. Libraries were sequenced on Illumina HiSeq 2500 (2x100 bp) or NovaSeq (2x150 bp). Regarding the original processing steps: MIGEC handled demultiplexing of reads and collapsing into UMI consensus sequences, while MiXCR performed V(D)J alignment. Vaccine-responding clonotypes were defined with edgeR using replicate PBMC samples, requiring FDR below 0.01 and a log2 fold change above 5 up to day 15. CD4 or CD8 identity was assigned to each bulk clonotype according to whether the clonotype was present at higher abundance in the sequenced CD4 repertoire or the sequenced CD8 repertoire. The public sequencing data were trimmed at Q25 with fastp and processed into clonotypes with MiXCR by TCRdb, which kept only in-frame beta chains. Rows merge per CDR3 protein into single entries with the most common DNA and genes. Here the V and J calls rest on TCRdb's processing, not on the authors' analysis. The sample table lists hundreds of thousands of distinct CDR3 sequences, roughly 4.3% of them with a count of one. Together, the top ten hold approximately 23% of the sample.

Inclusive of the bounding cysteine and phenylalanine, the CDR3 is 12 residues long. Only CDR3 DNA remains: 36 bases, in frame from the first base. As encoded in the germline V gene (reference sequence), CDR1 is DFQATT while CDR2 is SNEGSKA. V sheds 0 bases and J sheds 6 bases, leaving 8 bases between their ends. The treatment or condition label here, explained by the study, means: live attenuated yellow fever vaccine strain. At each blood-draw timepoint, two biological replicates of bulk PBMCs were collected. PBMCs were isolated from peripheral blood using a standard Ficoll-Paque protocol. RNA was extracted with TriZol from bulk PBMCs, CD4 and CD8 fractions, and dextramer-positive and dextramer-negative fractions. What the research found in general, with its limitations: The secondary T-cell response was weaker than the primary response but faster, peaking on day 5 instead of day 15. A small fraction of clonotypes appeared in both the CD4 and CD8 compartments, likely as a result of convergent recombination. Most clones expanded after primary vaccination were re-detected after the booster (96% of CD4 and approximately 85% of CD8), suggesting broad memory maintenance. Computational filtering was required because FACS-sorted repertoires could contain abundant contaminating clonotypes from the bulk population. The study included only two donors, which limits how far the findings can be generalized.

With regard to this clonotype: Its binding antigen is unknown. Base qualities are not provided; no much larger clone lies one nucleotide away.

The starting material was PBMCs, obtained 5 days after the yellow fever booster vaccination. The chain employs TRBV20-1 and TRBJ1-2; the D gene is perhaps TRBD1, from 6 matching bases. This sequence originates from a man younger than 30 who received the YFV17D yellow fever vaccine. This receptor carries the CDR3 CSARDGTNGYTF. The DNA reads TGCAGTGCTAGAGACGGGACAAATGGCTACACCTTC.